This TCR beta chain was profiled in a study of control samples from healthy donors and cancer patients. Assay used: immunoSEQ multiplex PCR; TCRdb lists only in-frame clones, some missing. The table has under 65,000 clones, 75% to 95% seen once. The germline CDR1 and CDR2 sequences are SNHLY and FYNNEI. CDR3 size: 15 residues. V was cut by 4 bases and J by 5 bases, with 14 bases left in between. The clonotype originates from a woman between 45 and 60 years old with colorectal cancer. The sample consisted of PBMCs. The chain has TRBV2 and TRBJ1-4; D not certain. DNA for the CDR3: TGTGCCAGCAGTGGCACCCGTCGGGGAAATGAAAAACTGTTTTTT. Translating it yields CASSGTRRGNEKLFF.